One and the same sample provided the 28 T cell receptor beta chains below, sequenced in a study of blood T cell repertoires in COVID-19. Sequencing used immunoSEQ multiplex PCR; TCRdb keeps in-frame clones, though not all of them. Of around 100,000 clones listed, less than 80% are singletons. What was sequenced was peripheral blood. Receptors were obtained from a man in his 70s with active or convalescent COVID-19.

This chain links TRBV24-1 with TRBJ1-2; D is uncertain. This CDR3 has 14 amino acids. The germline V and J ends were trimmed by 0 bases and 6 bases, with 10 bases remaining between them. The germline gives CDR1 KGHDR, CDR2 SFDVKD. CDR3 in amino acids: CATSDLDNWHGYTF. The CDR3 DNA is TGTGCCACCAGTGATTTGGACAACTGGCATGGCTACACCTTC.

This clone was detected a few times. The chain has TRBV28 and TRBJ1-3, with D uncertain. Looked up from germline, CDR1 is MDHEN and CDR2 is SYDVKM. The CDR3 has 12 amino acids. Trimming stripped 5 bases from V and 4 bases from J, with 6 bases between. CDR3 in DNA: TGTGCCAGCAGTCCCAGGGGAAACACCATATATTTT. This codes for CASSPRGNTIYF.

The rearrangement links TRBV5-1 to TRBJ1-4; TRBD1 matches 8 bases. This CDR3 comprises 15 residues. Germline CDR1 reads SGHRS; CDR2 reads YFSETQ. The junction had 6 bases not matched to a gene; V was cut back by 4 bases and J by 4 bases. CDR3: CASSLTQGDNEKLFF. The DNA for the CDR3 is TGCGCCAGCAGCCTAACACAGGGGGATAATGAAAAACTGTTTTTT.

In this sample, this clone turned up a few times. This chain joins TRBV9 and TRBJ2-3, with 8 positions matching TRBD1. V shed 5 bases, J shed 4 bases, and the junction held 9 bases outside the gene matches. This CDR3 has 15 residues. Germline CDR1 reads SGDLS; CDR2 reads YYNGEE. The CDR3 region has the DNA TGTGCCAGCAGTCGACAGACAGGGGAGTCAGATACGCAGTATTTT. Translation: CASSRQTGESDTQYF.

This chain links TRBV11-2 with TRBJ2-1, with 12 bases identical to TRBD2. Trimming at V came to 6 bases and at J to 4 bases, leaving 10 bases not matched to a gene. The V gene's germline CDR1 is SGHAT and CDR2 FQNNGV. The CDR3 is 17 amino acids. CDR3 region: CASSPRLAGEAYNEQFF. The CDR3 nucleotides read TGTGCCAGCAGTCCACGACTAGCGGGGGAGGCTTACAATGAGCAGTTCTTC.

This clone has a handful of counts. This sequence joins TRBV6-1 and TRBJ1-3; tentative D call: TRBD1 (5 bases). The germline V and J ends were trimmed by 1 base and 0 bases, with 10 bases remaining between them. Germline CDR1 and CDR2: MNHNS and SASEGT. CDR3 size: 16 residues. The CDR3 here is CASSEGRGHSGNTIYF. CDR3 nucleotide sequence: TGTGCCAGCAGTGAAGGTCGCGGACACTCTGGAAACACCATATATTTT.

This clone showed up just a few times. The chain recombines TRBV27 with TRBJ1-1; the D gene is possibly TRBD1 (5 bases). The germline V gene has CDR1 MNHEY and CDR2 SMNVEV (reference sequence). This CDR3 region has 14 residues. Trimming pared 5 bases from V and 1 base from J, leaving 11 bases between. As DNA, the CDR3 is TGTGCCAGCAGTGGAACAGGTCCGAACACTGAAGCTTTCTTT. Encoded protein: CASSGTGPNTEAFF.

The V call is TRBV29-1, the J call TRBJ1-2, with D maybe TRBD1 (6 bases). CDR1 SQVTM and CDR2 ANQGSEA come from the germline V gene. V lost 6 bases to trimming and J lost 4 bases, with 21 bases between them. The CDR3 covers 15 residues. CDR3 loop: CSVGALGPTLYGYTF. CDR3 in DNA: TGCAGCGTGGGGGCTCTTGGCCCAACCCTCTATGGCTACACCTTC.

The J gene is TRBJ2-4, the V gene TRBV5-1; D is possibly TRBD1 (6 bases). CDR3 size: 14 residues. CDR1 and CDR2 from the germline V gene are SGHRS and YFSETQ. Trimming shortened V by 1 base and J by 8 bases, and 13 bases separated the two germline ends. The CDR3 bases are TGCGCCAGCAGCTTGCAGGGGCCGCCGGACATTCAGTACTTC. The encoded protein is CASSLQGPPDIQYF.

V usage is TRBV7-9 and J usage is TRBJ2-6, with D possibly being TRBD2 (6 bases). Germline CDR1 and CDR2: SEHNR and FQNEAQ (reference sequence). The CDR3 is 16 amino acids. V was cut by 5 bases and J by 2 bases, with 13 bases left in between. The CDR3 DNA sequence: TGTGCCAGCAGCCCATTGACGGGAGCTGGGGCCAACGTCCTGACTTTC. As protein: CASSPLTGAGANVLTF.

This clone was seen only once. This chain links TRBV3-1 (or the pseudogene TRBV3-2) with TRBJ2-1; 12 bases map to TRBD2. V lost 5 bases to trimming and J lost 1 base; unmatched junction nucleotides: 9. CDR3 length: 18 amino acids. CDR1 and CDR2 (germline): LGHDT, YNNKEL (reference sequence). CDR3 region: CASSSLAGGQKSYNEQFF. CDR3 DNA: TGTGCCAGCAGCTCGCTAGCGGGGGGGCAGAAGTCCTACAATGAGCAGTTCTTC.

This chain uses TRBV4-1 with TRBJ1-1, with D perhaps matching TRBD1 (6 bases). Germline CDR1 reads MGHRA; CDR2 reads YSYEKL. Trimming left V 2 bases short and J 8 bases short, with 15 bases between. This CDR3 has 14 residues. This chain's CDR3 is CASSQQEGGSEAFF. CDR3 DNA sequence: TGCGCCAGCAGCCAACAGGAAGGGGGATCCGAAGCTTTCTTT.

J is TRBJ1-1 and V is TRBV9, with 8 nucleotides matching TRBD1. The CDR3 consists of 17 residues. Trimming removed 3 bases from V and 1 base from J; junction bases left unmatched: 11. CDR1 and CDR2 from the germline V gene are SGDLS and YYNGEE. The CDR3 coding sequence is TGTGCCAGCAGCGCGGACCCCGACAGGGGTTGGAACACTGAAGCTTTCTTT. It translates to CASSADPDRGWNTEAFF.

The V gene is TRBV19, the J gene TRBJ2-1; 7 nucleotides align to TRBD2. The CDR3 is made up of 16 amino acids. Germline V gives CDR1 LNHDA, CDR2 SQIVND (reference sequence). J was trimmed by 3 bases and V by 3 bases; bases with no gene match: 8. Here the CDR3 reads CASSMGLADVYNEQFF. The CDR3, as DNA: TGTGCCAGTAGTATGGGCCTAGCGGACGTCTACAATGAGCAGTTCTTC.

The rearrangement uses TRBV9 and TRBJ1-6; D is possibly TRBD1 (5 bases). The CDR3 extends over 15 amino acids. The germline V gene encodes CDR1 SGDLS and CDR2 YYNGEE. Trimming took off 1 base at V and 8 bases at J, with 13 bases between the two ends. In DNA, the CDR3 is TGTGCCAGCAGCGTAATGGGCAGGGCGGATTCACCCCTCCACTTT. Amino acid sequence: CASSVMGRADSPLHF. The full variable domain, in which reference TRBV9 and TRBJ1-6 provide the parts outside the CDR3, is DSGVTQTPKHLITATGQRVTLRCSPRSGDLSVYWYQQSLDQGLQFLIQYYNGEERAKGNILERFSAQQFPDLHSELNLSSLELGDSALYFCASSVMGRADSPLHFGNGTRLTVT.

The CDR3 nucleotides are TGTGCCACACACAGGGATGGGGAGCTGTTTTTT. Amino acids: CATHRDGELFF. The rearrangement links TRBV2 to TRBJ2-2, with D perhaps TRBD1 (6 bases). The CDR3 is 11 residues long. Germline assignment: CDR1 SNHLY and CDR2 FYNNEI. V dropped 10 bases and J dropped 8 bases, with 11 bases sitting between them. Filled out from reference TRBV2 and TRBJ2-2, the complete variable domain reads EPEVTQTPSHQVTQMGQEVILRCVPISNHLYFYWYRQILGQKVEFLVSFYNNEISEKSEIFDDQFSVERPDGSNFTLKIRSTKLEDSAMYFCATHRDGELFFGEGSRLTVL.

This clone was recorded a few times. This rearrangement joins TRBV6-5 to TRBJ1-6; 7 bases are shared with TRBD1. Germline CDR1 and CDR2: MNHEY and SVGAGI. Losses at the gene ends were 6 bases for V and 7 bases for J; bases not matched to a gene: 9. This CDR3 is 15 amino acids long. In nucleotides, the CDR3 is TGTGCCAGCAGGCCCCCGGGACAGCCCAATTCACCCCTCCACTTT. Protein: CASRPPGQPNSPLHF.

The chain recombines TRBV27 with TRBJ2-1, with 10 bases aligning to TRBD1. The CDR3 is 15 residues long. The ends lost 6 bases at V and 3 bases at J; junction bases unmatched: 5. Germline V gene sequence: CDR1 MNHEY, CDR2 SMNVEV (reference sequence). Written as DNA, the CDR3 is TGTGCCAGCAGCCCGGACAGGGGGAACTACAATGAGCAGTTCTTC. Encoded protein: CASSPDRGNYNEQFF.

This chain connects TRBV19 to TRBJ1-5; D is unclear. Between the trimmed V and J ends, which lost 3 bases and 6 bases, there was a span of 6 bases. The CDR3 has 12 residues. Germline CDR1 and CDR2: LNHDA and SQIVND (reference sequence). The CDR3 DNA follows: TGTGCCAGTAGTATCCGGGGTCAGCCCCAGCATTTT. Protein: CASSIRGQPQHF.

As regards this clone: The sample carries other DNA sequences with the same CDR3. V is TRBV4-1 and J is TRBJ2-1; tentative D call: TRBD2 (5 bases). With 0 bases removed from V and 0 bases from J, the gap between germline ends came to 6 bases. This CDR3 is built from 15 residues. CDR1 and CDR2 (germline): MGHRA, YSYEKL. In DNA form, the CDR3 reads TGCGCCAGCAGCCAAGAAGAGGGCTCCTACAATGAGCAGTTCTTC. It translates to CASSQEEGSYNEQFF.

This rearrangement joins TRBV28 to TRBJ1-1, with unresolved D. Germline V gene lookup returns CDR1 MDHEN and CDR2 SYDVKM. The CDR3 runs to 13 residues. Trimming took off 6 bases at V and 3 bases at J, with 11 bases between the two ends. The CDR3 DNA is TGTGCCAGCAGCCCTGGCACCTACACTGAAGCTTTCTTT. Its protein product is CASSPGTYTEAFF.

The V and J genes are TRBV12-3 or TRBV12-4 and TRBJ1-1; the D is unclear. This CDR3 contains 11 residues. The ends were cut back, 8 bases at V and 0 bases at J, with 4 bases in the middle. The CDR3 nucleotides are TGTGCCAGCCAGTTGAACACTGAAGCTTTCTTT. As protein: CASQLNTEAFF.

The V gene is TRBV24-1, the J gene TRBJ2-1; TRBD2 matches at 12 bases. The V segment lost 3 bases and the J segment 7 bases; nucleotides outside the gene matches: 3. CDR1 and CDR2 from the germline V gene are KGHDR and SFDVKD. The length of the CDR3 is 15 residues. CDR3 in amino acids: CATSDPTSGGNEQFF. In DNA, the CDR3 is TGTGCCACCAGTGATCCGACTAGCGGGGGAAATGAGCAGTTCTTC.

This clone was recorded only once. This chain uses TRBV3-1 (or the pseudogene TRBV3-2) with TRBJ2-5; 7 bases are a match to TRBD1. V was clipped by 3 bases and J by 5 bases; unmatched bases: 6. This CDR3 spans 14 amino acids. Germline V gene lookup returns CDR1 LGHDT and CDR2 YNNKEL (reference sequence). CDR3 in amino acids: CASSHLGGRETQYF. The DNA for the CDR3 is TGTGCCAGCAGCCACCTAGGGGGCCGGGAGACCCAGTACTTC.

This chain connects TRBV6-5 to TRBJ1-1; tentative D call: TRBD1 (5 bases). Germline V lookup: CDR1 MNHEY, CDR2 SVGAGI. The CDR3 totals 15 residues. V dropped 2 bases and J dropped 1 base, with 11 bases sitting between them. The CDR3 nucleotides are TGTGCCAGCAGTTACCAGACAGTTCCGAACACTGAAGCTTTCTTT. Translating it yields CASSYQTVPNTEAFF.

This clone occurred a few times. CDR3 DNA sequence: TGTGCCATCAGTGTAGGCCAGGGGACCGGGGAGCTGTTTTTT. Translating gives CAISVGQGTGELFF. This chain joins TRBV10-3 and TRBJ2-2; weak D call: TRBD1 (6 bases). The CDR3 is 14 residues long. Trimming left V 4 bases short and J 5 bases short, with 11 bases between. CDR1 is ENHRY and CDR2 is SYGVKD in the germline V gene.

This clone was counted a single time. This sequence joins TRBV5-8 and TRBJ2-7, with D possibly matching TRBD2 (6 bases). Deletions cut 0 bases from V and 5 bases from J, with 12 bases between. Germline CDR1 and CDR2: SGHTS and YDEGEE. This CDR3 contains 14 residues. CDR3 bases: TGTGCCAGCAGCTTGGGTCGGGGGTGGAACGAGCAGTACTTC. It encodes CASSLGRGWNEQYF.

The rearrangement joins TRBV29-1 to TRBJ2-3; TRBD2 matches at 7 bases. After removal of 1 base from V and 0 bases from J, the junction contained 4 bases not matched to a gene. The germline gives CDR1 SQVTM, CDR2 ANQGSEA. This CDR3 region has 15 residues. CDR3 DNA sequence: TGCAGCGTTGAAGTAGGGACTACTAGCACAGATACGCAGTATTTT. This encodes CSVEVGTTSTDTQYF.